This T cell receptor beta chain derives from a study of T-cell memory formation after mild COVID-19. TCRdb re-called the 5' RACE reads through MiXCR, storing one row per CDR3 protein. The sample has about 160,000 distinct CDR3 sequences, roughly 28% seen once. A remark on this clonotype: Its antigen is unidentified. Possible read error: a much larger clone is one base away.

The CDR3 is 12 amino acids. The V end lost 3 bases, the J end lost 0 bases, and 3 bases lay between the germline ends. Looked up from germline, CDR1 is KGHSH and CDR2 is LQKENI. Findings and limits, study-wide: Most CD4+ clones that shrank were in CM and EM, while CD8+ ones turned up in EMRA.

What was sequenced was PBMCs or a T cell subset sorted from them (not recorded which). This TCR was recovered from an adult woman who had mild COVID-19 (a few samples of this study predate the infection). Cell type and time point are not known. V and J are TRBV18 and TRBJ2-7; no firm D call. Here the CDR3 DNA reads TGTGCCAGCTCACCCCACTCCTACGAGCAGTACTTC. Translating gives CASSPHSYEQYF.